These T cell receptor beta chains were read from a single sample in a study of a mutant IDH1 vaccine in newly diagnosed glioma. Sequencing was performed with immunoSEQ multiplex PCR; in TCRdb, only in-frame clones are kept and a portion is missing. This sample has some 56,000 clones, with 91% found just once. The material was PBMCs, obtained from a glioma patient treated with radiotherapy, temozolomide or both. The receptors were sampled from a man aged 45-60 years with glioma. CDR3s include the opening cysteine and the closing phenylalanine or tryptophan. Each record gives: CDR3 DNA, CDR3 protein, J gene, V gene, clone size, D gene. D genes are given only for firm matches. Clone size is stated in some rows and not others, as once, few, many or a class when expanded.

TGCGCCAGCAGCTTATGGAGGGAACGAGGGTCCTACAATGAGCAGTTCTTC CASSLWRERGSYNEQFF TRBJ2-1 TRBV5-1 NA NA
TGTGCCAGCAGGACCGACAGGGGCAATCAGCCCCAGCATTTT CASRTDRGNQPQHF TRBJ1-5 TRBV2 NA TRBD1
TGTGCCAGCAGCTCCGGGACTGGAGCCTACGAGCAGTACTTC CASSSGTGAYEQYF TRBJ2-7 TRBV5-4 NA NA
TGTGCCAGCAGCTCAAGGGGGACAGGGGCTACTGAAGCTTTCTTT CASSSRGTGATEAFF TRBJ1-1 TRBV6-5 NA TRBD1
TGTGCCAGCAGCGCGGGGGAGGGATACAATCAGCCCCAGCATTTT CASSAGEGYNQPQHF TRBJ1-5 TRBV27 NA NA
TGTGCCAGCAGCTTAGGCGGGGGGGCTTCAGAGACCCAGTACTTC CASSLGGGASETQYF TRBJ2-5 TRBV7-9 NA TRBD2
TGTGCCAGTAGTATAGGAGGATACAATCAGCCCCAGCATTTT CASSIGGYNQPQHF TRBJ1-5 TRBV19 NA NA
TGTGCCAGCAGCCAAGGGGACAGGGGGCGTCAGCCCCAGCATTTT CASSQGDRGRQPQHF TRBJ1-5 TRBV14 NA TRBD1
TGCAGCGTTGGACTAGCGGGGACTATCAATGAGCAGTTCTTC CSVGLAGTINEQFF TRBJ2-1 TRBV29-1 NA TRBD2
TGTGCCAGCAGTGAAGAGGTAGCTGGCGGGACCCAGTACTTC CASSEEVAGGTQYF TRBJ2-5 TRBV2 NA NA
TGTGCCAGCAGTCAAGGGTCTGCCTACACTGAAGCTTTCTTT CASSQGSAYTEAFF TRBJ1-1 TRBV27 NA NA
TGTGCCACCAGCAGAGGAAGACAGGGCGGCGAAAAACTGTTTTTT CATSRGRQGGEKLFF TRBJ1-4 TRBV15 few TRBD1
TGCAGCGTTGTGGTCTCAGACTACCAAGAGACCCAGTACTTC CSVVVSDYQETQYF TRBJ2-5 TRBV29-1 NA NA
TGTGCCAGCTCACCGGGACTAGCTAACGAGCAGTACTTC CASSPGLANEQYF TRBJ2-7 TRBV18 NA TRBD2
TGTGCCAGTACGCAGGGACAGAGCATAGCAACTAATGAAAAACTGTTTTTT CASTQGQSIATNEKLFF TRBJ1-4 TRBV2 NA TRBD1
TGTGCCAGCAGTTTTAAGGGACAGGGGTTTCAGCAGTACTTC CASSFKGQGFQQYF TRBJ2-7 TRBV27 NA TRBD1
TGTGCCAGTAGCCGGGCGGGTTTCCCTCTTAATCAGCCCCAGCATTTT CASSRAGFPLNQPQHF TRBJ1-5 TRBV19 NA NA
TGTGCCAGCAGCCGGGACAGGGGCGCCTACAATGAGCAGTTCTTC CASSRDRGAYNEQFF TRBJ2-1 TRBV7-6 NA TRBD1
TGCGCCAGCAGCTTGTCGCTGAGAGCAGAAGCTTTCTTT CASSLSLRAEAFF TRBJ1-1 TRBV5-1 few NA
TGTGCCAGCAGTTACGGGACCGTTTTCACAGATACGCAGTATTTT CASSYGTVFTDTQYF TRBJ2-3 TRBV28 NA NA
TGTGCCATCAGTGAGCGGGAGGCGGCAGATACGCAGTATTTT CAISEREAADTQYF TRBJ2-3 TRBV10-3 NA TRBD2
TGTGCCAGCAGCCCCCTCGGGGCAGGCGACACCATATATTTT CASSPLGAGDTIYF TRBJ1-3 TRBV7-9 few NA
TGTGCCAGCAGACTAGCGGGTCAAGAGACCCAGTACTTC CASRLAGQETQYF TRBJ2-5 TRBV25-1 NA TRBD2
TGTGCCAGCAGCCAAGACCCCACCCGGACGGGGAGCTCCTACGAGCAGTACTTC CASSQDPTRTGSSYEQYF TRBJ2-7 TRBV4-2 NA NA
TGTGCCAGCAGCCCTATGGCGGCTAGCACAGATACGCAGTATTTT CASSPMAASTDTQYF TRBJ2-3 TRBV7-3 NA NA
TGCGCCAGCAGCCTCCGGGGGACCACTGAAGCTTTCTTT CASSLRGTTEAFF TRBJ1-1 TRBV4-1 NA NA
TGTGCCAGCAGCTTAGCTTCGGTGGGAAAACTGTTTTTT CASSLASVGKLFF TRBJ1-4 TRBV7-2 NA NA
TGTGCCAGTAGTATTGACAGGGGCGAAAATTCACCCCTCCACTTT CASSIDRGENSPLHF TRBJ1-6 TRBV19 NA TRBD1
TGTGCCAGCAGACTAGGACCGCTCTCCTACAATGAGCAGTTCTTC CASRLGPLSYNEQFF TRBJ2-1 TRBV27 NA NA
TGTGCCAGCAGCTTAGAAGGAGGGAACACCGGGGAGCTGTTTTTT CASSLEGGNTGELFF TRBJ2-2 TRBV11-3 NA NA
TGTGCCTGGAGTGTACTGGGACAGGACACCGGGGAGCTGTTTTTT CAWSVLGQDTGELFF TRBJ2-2 TRBV30 NA TRBD1
TGCGCCAGCAGCTCAACGGGACTAGCGGGAGCAGATACGCAGTATTTT CASSSTGLAGADTQYF TRBJ2-3 TRBV5-1 NA TRBD2
TGTGCCAGTAACTCGGGACAGTTAACCGGGGAGCTGTTTTTT CASNSGQLTGELFF TRBJ2-2 TRBV2 NA TRBD1
TGTGCTAGCAGCTTAGACCGGGGGGGCCGGGAGACCCAGTACTTC CASSLDRGGRETQYF TRBJ2-5 TRBV7-7 NA TRBD2
TGTGCCAGCAAAAGGGTTTCTGACACTGAAGCTTTCTTT CASKRVSDTEAFF TRBJ1-1 TRBV6-6 NA NA
TGTGCCAGCAGTTACTCGACTAGCGGGGGGCCGTGGCAAGAGACCCAGTACTTC CASSYSTSGGPWQETQYF TRBJ2-5 TRBV6-7 once TRBD2
TGTGCCAGCAGTTTACAGACGAACACTGAAGCTTTCTTT CASSLQTNTEAFF TRBJ1-1 TRBV28 NA NA
TGTGCCAGCAGCTTACAGGGACGGGGGAACACTGAAGCTTTCTTT CASSLQGRGNTEAFF TRBJ1-1 TRBV7-9 NA NA
TGTGCCAGCAGCCCACAACAGGGAACTTACAATCAGCCCCAGCATTTT CASSPQQGTYNQPQHF TRBJ1-5 TRBV27 few NA
TGTGCCAGCAGCACCCAAGCTTCGAATTCAGGCTCCTACGAGCAGTACTTC CASSTQASNSGSYEQYF TRBJ2-7 TRBV5-6 NA NA
TGTGCCAGCAACCTTGGACAGTTAGAAAAACTGTTTTTT CASNLGQLEKLFF TRBJ1-4 TRBV2 NA NA
TGCGCCAGCAGCAGGGGACTAGCGGGGGGCAGCTCCTACAATGAGCAGTTCTTC CASSRGLAGGSSYNEQFF TRBJ2-1 TRBV5-1 NA TRBD2
TGTGCCAGCAGCCAGAGGACTAGCAAAGCTGAGCAGTTCTTC CASSQRTSKAEQFF TRBJ2-1 TRBV7-8 NA TRBD2
TGTGCCAGCAGCCAAGGGGACAGATATCAGCCCCAGCATTTT CASSQGDRYQPQHF TRBJ1-5 TRBV4-2 NA TRBD1
TGTGCCAGCAGTGGGCTACCACAGGGACCACGAAGGTACGAGCAGTACTTC CASSGLPQGPRRYEQYF TRBJ2-7 TRBV25-1 once NA
TGTGCCTGGATGCAAGACTCCGGTCTGACTTATGGCTACACCTTC CAWMQDSGLTYGYTF TRBJ1-2 TRBV30 NA NA
TGTGCCAGCAGTCCCTGGGGAAATGACTACGAGCAGTACTTC CASSPWGNDYEQYF TRBJ2-7 TRBV27 NA NA
TGTGCCAGCAGCCTAGGACCCAATCAGCCCCAGCATTTT CASSLGPNQPQHF TRBJ1-5 TRBV14 few NA
TGTGCCAGCAGCTTAGTTGGACTAACCCGTTGGGTGACCCAGTACTTC CASSLVGLTRWVTQYF TRBJ2-5 TRBV7-2 NA NA
TGTGCCAGCAGTTCGGCCGGGACAGGGGCCCACGAGCAGTACTTC CASSSAGTGAHEQYF TRBJ2-7 TRBV28 NA TRBD1
TGTGCCAGCAGCTTGGCCGGGCAGGGGGAGACCCAGTACTTC CASSLAGQGETQYF TRBJ2-5 TRBV5-8 NA NA
TGTGCCAGCAGCGGCGAGACAGATACGGAGGGATATTTT CASSGETDTEGYF TRBJ1-3 TRBV9 NA NA
TGCGCCAGCAGCCAAGATAGCGGGGGGGCGGCCTACAATGAGCAGTTCTTC CASSQDSGGAAYNEQFF TRBJ2-1 TRBV4-3 NA TRBD2
TGTGCCAGCAGTCGTTACGTCCTTACGGAAATGAACACTGAAGCTTTCTTT CASSRYVLTEMNTEAFF TRBJ1-1 TRBV27 NA NA
TGTGCCAGCAGTTCCCTGACTAGCTTCGATGAGCAGTTCTTC CASSSLTSFDEQFF TRBJ2-1 TRBV28 once TRBD2